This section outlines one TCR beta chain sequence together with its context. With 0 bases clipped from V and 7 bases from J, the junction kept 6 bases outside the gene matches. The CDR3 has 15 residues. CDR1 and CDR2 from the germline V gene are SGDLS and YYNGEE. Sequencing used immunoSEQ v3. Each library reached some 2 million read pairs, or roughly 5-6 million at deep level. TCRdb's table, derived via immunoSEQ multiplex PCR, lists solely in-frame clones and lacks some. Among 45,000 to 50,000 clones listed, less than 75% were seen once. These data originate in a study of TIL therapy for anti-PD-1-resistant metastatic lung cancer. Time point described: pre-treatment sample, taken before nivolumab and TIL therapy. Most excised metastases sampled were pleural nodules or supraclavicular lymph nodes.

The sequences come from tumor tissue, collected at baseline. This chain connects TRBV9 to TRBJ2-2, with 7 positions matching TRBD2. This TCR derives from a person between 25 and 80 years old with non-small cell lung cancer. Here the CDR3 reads CASSVDAGANGELFF. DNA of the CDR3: TGTGCCAGCAGCGTAGATGCGGGAGCAAACGGGGAGCTGTTTTTT.